Presented here are 27 T cell receptor beta chains from one specimen sequenced in a study of blood T cells in healthy people across ages (dated by TCRdb to the mid-2010s). The method behind the library was 5' RACE. Sequencing took place on an Illumina HiSeq 2500. The second PCR ran for about 6 to 12 cycles and used a J-beta primer mix along with a sample-barcoded 5' primer. TCRdb handled the public reads itself, with Q25 trimming in fastp and clone calling in MiXCR, and kept productive beta chains. Every entry covers one CDR3 protein and lists the most common genes and DNA from its rows. The table for this sample lists over a million distinct CDR3 sequences; approximately 40% of them were counted only once. Together, the top ten hold 7.9% of the sample. Sequencing was carried out using blood. Every receptor here comes from a woman younger than 30 in good health.

The J gene is TRBJ2-3, the V gene TRBV20-1; weak D call: TRBD2 (6 bases). Trimming took 6 bases from V and 6 from J, leaving 16 bases between them. This CDR3 region has 13 residues. Germline lookup yields CDR1 DFQATT and CDR2 SNEGSKA (reference sequence). The DNA of the CDR3 is TGCAGTGCGCAGCCTGGAGGGGTGGATACGCAGTATTTT. Translated: CSAQPGGVDTQYF.

This clonotype was counted only a few times. The V call is TRBV9, the J call TRBJ2-7; 8 bases are a match to TRBD2. The V gene end was trimmed by 6 bases and the J gene end by 3 bases; junction bases not matched to a gene: 14. The germline CDR1 and CDR2 sequences are SGDLS and YYNGEE. This CDR3 has 16 amino acids. The CDR3 here is CASTAGERGLIYEQYF. DNA for the CDR3: TGTGCCAGCACCGCAGGGGAGCGGGGGCTGATCTACGAGCAGTACTTC.

This chain links TRBV13 with TRBJ2-7; tentative D call: TRBD2 (5 bases). The germline CDR1 and CDR2 sequences are PRHDT and FYEKMQ (reference sequence). The CDR3 spans 16 residues. Trimming removed 7 bases at V and 2 bases at J, with 21 bases between. CDR3 sequence: CASTNTAGQEAYEQYF. CDR3 in DNA: TGTGCCAGCACCAATACGGCCGGGCAGGAGGCCTACGAGCAGTACTTC.

The chain recombines TRBV12-3 or TRBV12-4 with TRBJ2-1; tentatively, D is TRBD1 or TRBD2 (5 bases each). The V gene lost 5 bases and the J gene lost 4 bases, with 15 bases spanning the gap. This CDR3 has 15 residues. CDR3 residues: CASSGGDLLYNEQFF. CDR3 DNA: TGTGCCAGCAGTGGTGGGGACCTTCTGTACAATGAGCAGTTCTTC.

The V and J genes are TRBV20-1 and TRBJ1-5; 8 bases fit TRBD1. The CDR3 runs to 14 residues. After removal of 6 bases from V and 2 bases from J, the junction contained 6 bases not matched to a gene. CDR1 DFQATT and CDR2 SNEGSKA come from the germline V gene (reference sequence). The CDR3 here is CSASDRGGNQPQHF. As DNA, the CDR3 is TGCAGTGCGTCAGACAGGGGAGGCAATCAGCCCCAGCATTTT.

This clonotype was recorded once. V is TRBV5-1 and J is TRBJ1-2, with TRBD1 identical over 10 bases. CDR1 SGHRS and CDR2 YFSETQ come from the germline V gene. The CDR3 extends over 18 amino acids. Germline trimming cut 4 bases from V and 4 bases from J; bases unmatched to any gene: 16. CDR3 coding DNA: TGCGCCAGCAGCGGGAGCCGGGACAGGGGTCCTTCGGGCTATGGCTACACCTTC. This translates into CASSGSRDRGPSGYGYTF.

The chain uses TRBV2 and TRBJ1-1, with a weak D call TRBD1 (6 bases). Trimming shortened V by 6 bases and J by 3 bases, and 17 bases separated the two germline ends. The CDR3 runs to 15 residues. Germline lookup yields CDR1 SNHLY and CDR2 FYNNEI. DNA of the CDR3: TGTGCCAGCAGCGCCCTGTACAGGGCCGACACTGAAGCTTTCTTT. Translating gives CASSALYRADTEAFF.

As for this clonotype: An end of the junction does not agree with germline; a read error may underlie this. The chain recombines TRBV7-3 with TRBJ1-1, with D tentatively TRBD1 (5 bases). The CDR3 is 15 amino acids. Germline values: CDR1 SGHTA, CDR2 FQGTGA. The CDR3 protein is CVSSLTLAVDREAFF. The CDR3 nucleotides are TGTGTCAGCAGCTTAACGTTAGCGGTTGACAGAGAAGCTTTCTTT.

This rearrangement joins TRBV20-1 to TRBJ2-3; D may be TRBD1 (5 bases). V lost 6 bases and J 3 bases, leaving 22 bases between the germline ends. Per the germline V gene, CDR1 is DFQATT and CDR2 is SNEGSKA (reference sequence). This CDR3 comprises 16 residues. Written as DNA, the CDR3 is TGCAGTGCCCTGGGAACGAGCAACAAGGGGACAGATACGCAGTATTTT. It translates to CSALGTSNKGTDTQYF.

Points on this clonotype: The junction departs from the called germline gene at one end, perhaps through a read error. The CDR3 DNA reads TGCAGCGTACTTAAGGGACAAGCGACCCAGTACTTC. Its protein product is CSVLKGQATQYF. This chain joins TRBV29-1 and TRBJ2-7, with D possibly TRBD1 on 6 matching bases. Near its end, the DNA agrees better with TRBJ2-5, so the J call may be wrong. Germline loops: CDR1 SQVTM, CDR2 ANQGSEA. The CDR3 is 12 residues long.

This clonotype was seen a handful of times. CDR3 in DNA: TGTGCCAGCAGCCAAGATAGTCTAGCGGGGACGGAGACCCAGTACTTC. As protein: CASSQDSLAGTETQYF. The chain recombines TRBV4-2 with TRBJ2-5; 9 bases are shared with TRBD2. The germline gives CDR1 LGHNA, CDR2 YNFKEQ. The CDR3 length is 16 residues. V shed 0 bases, J shed 5 bases, and the junction held 7 bases outside the gene matches.

The genes are TRBV29-1 and TRBJ1-5; D is possibly TRBD1 (6 bases). V lost 4 bases to trimming and J lost 4 bases, with 11 bases between them. CDR3 length: 13 amino acids. Germline-derived CDR1 and CDR2 are SQVTM and ANQGSEA. The CDR3 reads CSVGAGVNQPQHF. In DNA, the CDR3 is TGCAGCGTTGGTGCAGGGGTTAATCAGCCCCAGCATTTT.

This sequence joins TRBV5-1 and TRBJ2-2; 9 bases line up with TRBD1. Germline V lookup: CDR1 SGHRS, CDR2 YFSETQ. The CDR3 length is 18 residues. With 5 bases clipped from V and 0 bases from J, the junction kept 11 bases outside the gene matches. Here the CDR3 reads CASRSGQGFSSNTGELFF. The DNA of the CDR3 is TGCGCCAGCAGATCCGGACAGGGGTTCTCATCGAACACCGGGGAGCTGTTTTTT.

This CDR3 is CASSRTAYCGYTF. In DNA, the CDR3 is TGTGCCAGCAGCCGGACAGCCTACTGTGGCTACACCTTC. The chain couples TRBV5-6 to TRBJ1-2; TRBD1 is a possible D gene (6 bases). The CDR3 covers 13 residues. Germline CDR1 reads SGHDT; CDR2 reads YYEEEE. The V and J ends lost 4 bases and 7 bases respectively, with 14 bases between them.

This sequence joins TRBV9 and TRBJ2-7; D is undetermined. The germline gives CDR1 SGDLS, CDR2 YYNGEE. The CDR3 is 13 amino acids. V lost 2 bases and J 7 bases, leaving 13 bases between the germline ends. CDR3 sequence reads: CASSVEEVAEQYF. In DNA, the CDR3 is TGTGCCAGCAGCGTGGAAGAGGTCGCTGAGCAGTACTTC.

This chain links TRBV4-1 with TRBJ1-2; 7 bases map to TRBD1. The length of the CDR3 is 13 residues. Germline V gene lookup returns CDR1 MGHRA and CDR2 YSYEKL. Trimming at V came to 1 base and at J to 6 bases, leaving 2 bases not matched to a gene. CDR3 bases: TGCGCCAGCAGCCAAGCAGGGGGGAATGGCTACACCTTC. Amino acid sequence: CASSQAGGNGYTF.

The chain links TRBV11-2 to TRBJ2-6; D gene ambiguous. The CDR3 consists of 15 residues. Trimming pared 3 bases from V and 0 bases from J, leaving 6 bases between. From germline, CDR1 is SGHAT and CDR2 FQNNGV. The CDR3 DNA is TGTGCCAGCAGCTTTTTCGACTCTGGGGCCAACGTCCTGACTTTC. Protein: CASSFFDSGANVLTF.

The chain employs TRBV2 and TRBJ1-2, with D unclear. Germline-derived CDR1 and CDR2 are SNHLY and FYNNEI. The CDR3 has 15 amino acids. V lost 9 bases and J 4 bases, leaving 21 bases between the germline ends. The CDR3 region is CASPTWGAATYGYTF. CDR3 coding DNA: TGTGCCAGTCCGACCTGGGGTGCAGCAACCTATGGCTACACCTTC.

This clonotype was found a few times. This chain uses TRBV6-5 with TRBJ2-1, with 7 bases that match TRBD2. Germline V lookup: CDR1 MNHEY, CDR2 SVGAGI. The CDR3 totals 14 residues. The V segment lost 6 bases and the J segment 4 bases; nucleotides outside the gene matches: 6. The CDR3 nucleotides are TGTGCCAGCAGGGACGTCGGGGGGTACAATGAGCAGTTCTTC. The encoded protein is CASRDVGGYNEQFF.

This clonotype occurred once. A junction end diverges from the germline sequence, so it may reflect a read error. The chain is built from TRBV2 and TRBJ1-1; D is unclear. The CDR3 is made up of 13 amino acids. Germline V gives CDR1 SNHLY, CDR2 FYNNEI. The CDR3: CASSGYMNTEALF. CDR3 sequence (DNA): TGTGCCAGCAGTGGGTACATGAACACTGAAGCTTTGTTT.

This clonotype turned up a few times. J is TRBJ2-7 and V is TRBV27; 11 nucleotides align to TRBD1. This CDR3 region has 16 residues. CDR1 is MNHEY, CDR2 SMNVEV, per germline (reference sequence). With V trimmed by 5 bases and J by 1 base, 7 bases remained unmatched. Here the CDR3 DNA reads TGTGCCAGCAGTAAACCGGGACAGGGGGTTTCCTACGAGCAGTACTTC. Encoded protein: CASSKPGQGVSYEQYF.

The chain joins TRBV7-9 to TRBJ2-3; TRBD2 agrees at 7 bases. Germline V lookup: CDR1 SEHNR, CDR2 FQNEAQ (reference sequence). The CDR3 extends over 12 amino acids. The V and J ends lost 11 bases and 3 bases, in that order; junction bases with no gene match: 5. CDR3 in DNA: TGTGCCCCCGGGGGGATTACAGATACGCAGTATTTT. This gives the protein CAPGGITDTQYF.

V usage is TRBV5-6 and J usage is TRBJ2-1; 12 positions match TRBD2. Germline assignment: CDR1 SGHDT and CDR2 YYEEEE. This CDR3 is 18 amino acids long. V lost 2 bases to trimming and J lost 1 base; unmatched junction nucleotides: 7. Here the CDR3 DNA reads TGTGCCAGCAGCTTTTCTAGCGGGAGGGCCGGGTCCTACAATGAGCAGTTCTTC. It encodes CASSFSSGRAGSYNEQFF.

This clonotype came up a few times. The J gene is TRBJ2-7, the V gene TRBV27; D is undetermined. The CDR3 sequence is 14 residues long. Germline V CDR1 and CDR2: MNHEY, SMNVEV (reference sequence). V dropped 5 bases and J dropped 1 base, with 12 bases sitting between them. The CDR3 nucleotides are TGTGCCAGCAGTGACGGTATCGGTTCCTACGAGCAGTACTTC. Translation: CASSDGIGSYEQYF.

This clonotype was seen only a few times. The V call is TRBV4-1, the J call TRBJ2-4, with 16 bases identical to TRBD2. CDR1 MGHRA and CDR2 YSYEKL come from the germline V gene. Trimming cost V 4 bases and J 1 base; bases outside gene matches: 10. This CDR3 is built from 20 residues. This chain's CDR3 is CASSPYSGTSGGAAKNIQYF. The CDR3 nucleotides read TGCGCCAGCAGCCCTTACTCCGGGACTAGCGGGGGGGCGGCCAAAAACATTCAGTACTTC.

In its sample, this clonotype was seen once. Compared with germline, one end of the junction differs, possibly owing to a read error. The CDR3 DNA follows: TGTACCAGCAGCCAAGTATACAATGAGCAGTTCTTC. This codes for CTSSQVYNEQFF. The rearrangement uses TRBV3-1 and TRBJ2-1, with D unresolved. The CDR3 is made up of 12 amino acids. Germline CDR1 is LGHDT and CDR2 is YNNKEL (reference sequence).

This clonotype occurred a few times. This chain joins TRBV11-2 and TRBJ2-1, with D tentatively TRBD1 or TRBD2 (6 bases each). The CDR3 runs to 14 residues. Germline CDR1 and CDR2: SGHAT and FQNNGV. V was trimmed by 3 bases and J by 3 bases, leaving 9 bases between them. The CDR3 DNA reads as TGTGCCAGCAGCTTCGGGGGCATCTACAATGAGCAGTTCTTC. Encoded protein: CASSFGGIYNEQFF.